Detailed here is one T cell receptor beta chain. The record originates from a study of control samples from healthy donors and cancer patients. Here immunoSEQ multiplex PCR was the method, and the copy in TCRdb shows in-frame clones only, minus some. The sample includes approximately 17,000 clones, 85% to 90% seen only once; the top ten take around 30%. The V and J ends lost 1 base and 5 bases respectively, with 18 bases between them. The length of the CDR3 is 16 residues. The germline gives CDR1 LNHNV, CDR2 YYDKDF (reference sequence). The V and J genes are TRBV15 and TRBJ2-7; a weak D match, TRBD2 (6 bases). The sequence derives from a man in his fifties or sixties with head and neck cancer. The sequenced sample consisted of PBMCs. The CDR3 bases are TGTGCCACCAGCAGAGGGGCAAGAGGGGAGGTGGACGAGCAGTACTTC. Translated: CATSRGARGEVDEQYF.